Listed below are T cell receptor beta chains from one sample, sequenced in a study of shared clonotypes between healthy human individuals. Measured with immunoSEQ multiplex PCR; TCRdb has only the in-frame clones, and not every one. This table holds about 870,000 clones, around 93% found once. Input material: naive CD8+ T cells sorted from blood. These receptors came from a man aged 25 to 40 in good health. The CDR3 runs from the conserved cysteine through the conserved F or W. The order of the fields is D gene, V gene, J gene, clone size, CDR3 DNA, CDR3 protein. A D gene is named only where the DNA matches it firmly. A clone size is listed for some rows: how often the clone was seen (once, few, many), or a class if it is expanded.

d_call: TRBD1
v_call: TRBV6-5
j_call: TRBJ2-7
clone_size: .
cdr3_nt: TGTGCCAGCAGTCCCCAGACAGGGGGCGCCTACGAGCAGTACTTC
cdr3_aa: CASSPQTGGAYEQYF

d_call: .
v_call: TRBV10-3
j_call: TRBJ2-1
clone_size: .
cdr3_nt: TGTGCCATCAGTGAGCCGGGACGAAACAATGAGCAGTTCTTC
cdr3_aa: CAISEPGRNNEQFF

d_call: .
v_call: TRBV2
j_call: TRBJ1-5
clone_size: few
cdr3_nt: TGTGCCAGCAGTGTCGGGGACCTCGAGGCAAGTCAGCCCCAGCATTTT
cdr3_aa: CASSVGDLEASQPQHF

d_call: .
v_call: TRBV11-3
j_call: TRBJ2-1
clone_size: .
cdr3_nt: TGTGCCACTGCGTGGGGGGGCGATGAGCAGTTCTTC
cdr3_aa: CATAWGGDEQFF

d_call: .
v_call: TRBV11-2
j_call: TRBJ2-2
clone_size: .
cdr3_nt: TGTGCCAGCAGCTTAGCGCTAGCCCCCGGGGAGCTGTTTTTT
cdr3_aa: CASSLALAPGELFF

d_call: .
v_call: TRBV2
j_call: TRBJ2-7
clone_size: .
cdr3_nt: TGTGCCAGCAGTGAAGCGCTTCGTAGATCCTCAAAGTACTTC
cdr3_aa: CASSEALRRSSKYF

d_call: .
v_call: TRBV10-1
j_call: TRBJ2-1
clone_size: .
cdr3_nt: TGCGCCAGCAGTGAGTCTTATATGTCGTCAGAGCAGTTCTTC
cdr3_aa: CASSESYMSSEQFF

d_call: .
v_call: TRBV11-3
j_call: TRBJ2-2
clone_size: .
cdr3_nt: TGTGCCAGCAGCCCACACCTCCGGGATAACACCGGGGAGCTGTTTTTT
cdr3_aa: CASSPHLRDNTGELFF

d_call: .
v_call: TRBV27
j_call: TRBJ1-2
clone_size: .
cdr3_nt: TGTGCCAGCAGTTTACAGCCAGGCAACAACTATGGCTACACCTTC
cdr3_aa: CASSLQPGNNYGYTF

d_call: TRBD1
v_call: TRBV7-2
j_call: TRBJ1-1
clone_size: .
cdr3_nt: TGTGCCAGCAGCCCCGGACAGGGTTTGACTGAAGCTTTCTTT
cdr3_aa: CASSPGQGLTEAFF

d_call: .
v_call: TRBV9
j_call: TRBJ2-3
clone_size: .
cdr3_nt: TGTGCCAGCAGTGACACTGCGGATACGCAGTATTTT
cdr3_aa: CASSDTADTQYF

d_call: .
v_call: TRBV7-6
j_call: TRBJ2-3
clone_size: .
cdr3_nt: TGTGCCAGCAGCTTAGCGGGGTCCACAGATACGCAGTATTTT
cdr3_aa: CASSLAGSTDTQYF

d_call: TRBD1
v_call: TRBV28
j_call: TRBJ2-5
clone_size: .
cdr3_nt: TGTGCCAGCAGCCAAGGGACAGTCCAAGAGACCCAGTACTTC
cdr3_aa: CASSQGTVQETQYF

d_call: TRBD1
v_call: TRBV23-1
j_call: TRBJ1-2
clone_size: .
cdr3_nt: TGCGCCAGCAGTCAATCCCGACAGGGGGTTTGTGGCTACACCTTC
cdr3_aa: CASSQSRQGVCGYTF

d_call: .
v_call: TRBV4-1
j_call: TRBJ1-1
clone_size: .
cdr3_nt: TGCGCCAGCAGCCAAGATTCGGGTACCGAGGGGACTGAAGCTTTCTTT
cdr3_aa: CASSQDSGTEGTEAFF

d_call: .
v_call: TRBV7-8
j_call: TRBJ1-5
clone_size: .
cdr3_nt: TGTGCCAGCAGCTTTTCGGCAGGGAGTAATCAGCCCCAGCATTTT
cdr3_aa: CASSFSAGSNQPQHF

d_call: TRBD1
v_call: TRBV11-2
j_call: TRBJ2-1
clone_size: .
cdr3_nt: TGTGCCAGCAGCTTAAGTGTCCGCCGGGACAGGGTAAAAGAGCAGTTCTTC
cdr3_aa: CASSLSVRRDRVKEQFF

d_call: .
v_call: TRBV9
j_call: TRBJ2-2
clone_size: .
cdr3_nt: TGTGCCAGCAGCGCCCGAGGGGGCACCGGGGAGCTGTTTTTT
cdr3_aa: CASSARGGTGELFF

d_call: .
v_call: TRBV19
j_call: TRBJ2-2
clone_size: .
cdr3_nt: TGTGCCAGTAGTTGGGGGACAAGCAACACCGGGGAGCTGTTTTTT
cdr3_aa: CASSWGTSNTGELFF

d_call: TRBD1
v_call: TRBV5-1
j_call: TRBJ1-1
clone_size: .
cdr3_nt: TGCGCCAGCAGCTTGGAGTCAGGGGGCGAGGGGACTGAAGCTTTCTTT
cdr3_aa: CASSLESGGEGTEAFF

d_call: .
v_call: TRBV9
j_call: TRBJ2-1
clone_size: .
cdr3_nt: TGTGCCAGCAGCCCCCGCCCGTATGAGCAGTTCTTC
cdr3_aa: CASSPRPYEQFF

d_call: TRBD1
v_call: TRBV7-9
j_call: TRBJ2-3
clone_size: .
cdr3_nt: TGTGCCAGCATCATGGGACAGGGGAGTACAGATACGCAGTATTTT
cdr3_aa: CASIMGQGSTDTQYF

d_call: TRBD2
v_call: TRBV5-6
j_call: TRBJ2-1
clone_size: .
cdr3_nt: TGTGCCAGCAGCTTGTTGGGACTAGCAGGCGATGAGCAGTTCTTC
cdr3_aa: CASSLLGLAGDEQFF

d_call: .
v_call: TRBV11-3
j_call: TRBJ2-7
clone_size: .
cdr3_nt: TGTGCCAGCAGCCCCGCCAGGGGATGGGCGTACGAGCAGTACTTC
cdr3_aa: CASSPARGWAYEQYF

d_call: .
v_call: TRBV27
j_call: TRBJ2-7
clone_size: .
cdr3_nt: TGTGCCAGCAGTTCACTTGAAGTGACCCCGGGACATCGAACCCCCAAGCAGTACTTC
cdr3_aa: CASSSLEVTPGHRTPKQYF

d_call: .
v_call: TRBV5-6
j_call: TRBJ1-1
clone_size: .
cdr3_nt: TGTGCCAGCAGCTGGGGTGGATCCGAAGCTTTCTTT
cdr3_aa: CASSWGGSEAFF

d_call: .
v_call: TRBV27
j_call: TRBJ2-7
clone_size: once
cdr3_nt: TGTGCCAGCAGTCCGCGAACGGGGCCTAGCTACGAGCAGTACTTC
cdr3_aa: CASSPRTGPSYEQYF

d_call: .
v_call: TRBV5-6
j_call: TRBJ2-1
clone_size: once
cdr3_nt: TGTGCCAGCAGCTTGGAAGTGTTTAGCCCATACAATGAGCAGTTCTTC
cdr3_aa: CASSLEVFSPYNEQFF

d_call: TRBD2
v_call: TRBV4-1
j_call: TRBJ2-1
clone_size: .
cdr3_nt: TGCGCCAGCAGCCATTCCCTAGCGGGGGCCTACAATGAGCAGTTCTTC
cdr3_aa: CASSHSLAGAYNEQFF

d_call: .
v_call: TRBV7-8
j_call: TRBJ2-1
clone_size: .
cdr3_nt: TGTGCCAGCAGCTCGTCCCTGGACAATGAGCAGTTCTTC
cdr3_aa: CASSSSLDNEQFF